This T cell receptor beta chain was identified during a study of blood T cells in healthy people across ages. Only a few counts were recorded for this clonotype. Next came a second PCR, run for about 7 to 12 cycles, which used a sample-barcoded 5' primer along with a J-beta primer mix. TCRdb passed the 5' RACE reads through MiXCR, listing each CDR3 protein once. Of 500,000 to 550,000 distinct CDR3 sequences listed, around 24% are singletons. The CDR3 loop spans 15 amino acids. Germline CDR1 and CDR2: LGHNA and YNFKEQ. Trimming cost V 0 bases and J 4 bases; bases outside gene matches: 3. Another study also made use of these data, one on T cells of mothers and their children.

This clonotype was sampled from a boy aged 10-17 years in good health. V is TRBV4-2 and J is TRBJ1-1; TRBD1 matches at 9 bases. Sequenced material: blood. CDR3 amino acids: CASSQELTGGTEAFF. As DNA, the CDR3 is TGTGCCAGCAGCCAAGAACTGACAGGGGGCACTGAAGCTTTCTTT.